One sample yielded the 19 T cell receptor beta chains listed below, sequenced in a study of cytomegalovirus exposure and HLA in healthy donors. Primers for the PCR totalled 60 Vbeta and 13 Jbeta. TCRdb keeps only in-frame clones here, not all; method: immunoSEQ multiplex PCR. Of roughly 200,000 clones in the sample, roughly 83% were seen once. The sample consisted of PBMCs. The receptors originated from a boy aged 2 to 10 in good health and CMV-seronegative.

The chain is built from TRBV18 and TRBJ1-3; 7 nucleotides match TRBD1. The germline gives CDR1 KGHSH, CDR2 LQKENI. The J segment lost 0 bases and the V segment lost 6 bases, leaving 8 bases of the junction unmatched. This CDR3 region has 16 residues. CDR3 DNA: TGTGCCAGCTCTCAGAACAGGGGCGACTCTGGAAACACCATATATTTT. Its protein product is CASSQNRGDSGNTIYF. The variable domain in full, with the rest retrieved from reference TRBV18 and TRBJ1-3, is NAGVMQNPRHLVRRRGQEARLRCSPMKGHSHVYWYRQLPEEGLKFMVYLQKENIIDESGMPKERFSAEFPKEGPSILRIQQVVRGDSAAYFCASSQNRGDSGNTIYFGEGSWLTVV.

This clone was detected only once. The CDR3 DNA is TGTGCCAGCAGAGAGCGGGGGGGCGCGGAGACCCAGTACTTC. This codes for CASRERGGAETQYF. The chain employs TRBV6-5 and TRBJ2-5, with TRBD2 identical over 10 bases. V trimming: 6 bases; J trimming: 5 bases; junction bases outside the gene matches: 6. CDR3 length: 14 amino acids. Germline V lookup: CDR1 MNHEY, CDR2 SVGAGI.

The chain has TRBV7-8 and TRBJ2-3; a weak D match, TRBD2 (5 bases). The V end was cut by 2 bases, the J end by 6 bases, with 12 bases between. Per germline, CDR1 SGHVS and CDR2 FQNEAQ. The CDR3 is 14 residues long. This chain's CDR3 is CASSLYGREDTQYF. The CDR3 DNA sequence: TGTGCCAGCAGCTTATATGGGAGAGAGGATACGCAGTATTTT.

The rearrangement uses TRBV5-4 and TRBJ1-2, with TRBD1 matching over 9 bases. The CDR3 loop spans 14 amino acids. From germline, CDR1 is SGHNT and CDR2 YYREEE (reference sequence). The V gene end was trimmed by 0 bases and the J gene end by 8 bases; junction bases not matched to a gene: 5. Here the CDR3 reads CASSLAGTGPGYTF. In DNA form, the CDR3 reads TGTGCCAGCAGCTTGGCCGGGACAGGGCCCGGCTACACCTTC. The complete variable domain, with remaining parts taken from reference TRBV5-4 and TRBJ1-2, reads ETGVTQSPTHLIKTRGQQVTLRCSSQSGHNTVSWYQQALGQGPQFIFQYYREEENGRGNFPPRFSGLQFPNYSSELNVNALELDDSALYLCASSLAGTGPGYTFGSGTRLTVV.

The gene calls are TRBV29-1 and TRBJ1-1; TRBD1 aligns across 7 bases. V gave up 8 bases and J gave up 0 bases; unmatched junction bases: 15. The CDR3 covers 16 residues. CDR1 is SQVTM, CDR2 ANQGSEA, per germline. Here the CDR3 DNA reads TGCAGCAATAGCCGGGACAGAGAAAGAATGAACACTGAAGCTTTCTTT. It encodes CSNSRDRERMNTEAFF.

The gene calls are TRBV6-6 and TRBJ2-1; 7 bases match TRBD2. Germline assignment: CDR1 MNHNY and CDR2 SVGAGI (reference sequence). The CDR3 consists of 14 residues. Germline trimming cut 8 bases from V and 2 bases from J; bases unmatched to any gene: 6. The CDR3 protein is CASQTGGTYNEQFF. Written as DNA, the CDR3 is TGTGCCAGCCAAACGGGAGGCACCTACAATGAGCAGTTCTTC.

The chain carries TRBV5-1 and TRBJ2-5; 9 bases are a match to TRBD2. Germline trimming cut 6 bases from V and 3 bases from J; bases unmatched to any gene: 12. The CDR3 length is 16 residues. The V gene's germline CDR1 is SGHRS and CDR2 YFSETQ. The CDR3 here is CASTSPRGGGEETQYF. CDR3 sequence (DNA): TGCGCCAGCACTTCCCCGCGGGGCGGGGGGGAAGAGACCCAGTACTTC.

CDR3 in DNA: TGCGCCAGCAGCCAAGAGGGGGGGGGACCTGGGGCCAACGTCCTGACTTTC. This sequence encodes CASSQEGGGPGANVLTF. This chain connects TRBV4-1 to TRBJ2-6, with 7 bases fitting TRBD2. This CDR3 region has 17 residues. CDR1 is MGHRA and CDR2 is YSYEKL in the germline V gene. With V trimmed by 0 bases and J by 2 bases, 4 bases remained unmatched.

This clone was picked up a small number of times. This chain joins TRBV6-1 and TRBJ2-1; 8 bases agree with TRBD1. This CDR3 has 15 residues. V lost 8 bases, J lost 6 bases, and 12 bases stayed unmatched. In germline, CDR1 is MNHNS, CDR2 SASEGT. The CDR3 DNA reads TGTGCCAGCTTCCTTACGGCAGGGGGCTTCAATGAGCAGTTCTTC. It is translated as CASFLTAGGFNEQFF.

This clone was counted between two and nine times. CDR3: CASRLGGYFDTQYF. The CDR3 DNA sequence: TGTGCCAGCAGATTGGGAGGGTACTTCGATACGCAGTATTTT. V usage is TRBV7-8 and J usage is TRBJ2-3, with 7 bases matching TRBD2. Trimming removed 6 bases from V and 6 bases from J; junction bases left unmatched: 9. From germline, CDR1 is SGHVS and CDR2 FQNEAQ. The CDR3 is made up of 14 amino acids.

This clone is a singleton in its sample. Mismatch with germline at one junction end may stem from a read error. This CDR3 reads CASSWTGDTETFF. The CDR3 DNA reads TGTGCCAGCAGCTGGACAGGGGACACTGAAACTTTCTTT. The gene calls are TRBV6-6 and TRBJ1-1; TRBD1 aligns across 9 bases. This CDR3 is built from 13 residues. Germline CDR1 and CDR2: MNHNY and SVGAGI (reference sequence).

The CDR3 loop is CASSQGVLAFF. The CDR3 nucleotides read TGTGCCAGTAGTCAGGGGGTTTTGGCTTTCTTT. This chain joins TRBV19 and TRBJ1-1; 7 bases line up with TRBD1. Germline values: CDR1 LNHDA, CDR2 SQIVND (reference sequence). The CDR3 has 11 amino acids. The V gene end was trimmed by 5 bases and the J gene end by 11 bases; junction bases not matched to a gene: 5.

This clone turned up a few times. This chain links TRBV7-6 with TRBJ2-7; TRBD1 matches at 7 bases. Germline CDR1 and CDR2: SGHVS and FNYEAQ. V was clipped by 5 bases and J by 5 bases; unmatched bases: 6. This CDR3 is 13 amino acids long. CDR3 sequence reads: CASSGDRDHEQYF. The CDR3 nucleotides read TGTGCCAGCAGCGGTGACAGGGACCACGAGCAGTACTTC.

Notes on this clone: Mismatch with germline at one junction end may stem from a read error. V and J are TRBV5-1 and TRBJ1-4; TRBD1 matches 7 bases. This CDR3 is built from 14 residues. The germline V gene encodes CDR1 SGHRS and CDR2 YFSETQ. The CDR3 sequence is CTSTSDRINEKLFF. The CDR3 DNA sequence: TGCACCAGCACCTCGGACAGGATTAATGAAAAACTGTTTTTT.

This clone was counted only a few times. The chain recombines TRBV9 with TRBJ1-1; D gene uncertain. Trimming took 5 bases from V and 6 from J, leaving 11 bases between them. The CDR3 length is 12 residues. Per germline, CDR1 SGDLS and CDR2 YYNGEE. The CDR3 DNA reads TGTGCCAGCAGGAAGGCGGGATCTGAAGCTTTCTTT. This gives the protein CASRKAGSEAFF.

This sequence joins TRBV27 and TRBJ2-7, with a weak D call TRBD2 (5 bases). The CDR3 totals 13 residues. Trimming removed 3 bases from V and 3 bases from J, with 9 bases in between. Germline V CDR1 and CDR2: MNHEY, SMNVEV (reference sequence). Here the CDR3 reads CASSFGLCYEQYF. The CDR3, as DNA: TGTGCCAGCAGTTTCGGACTCTGCTACGAGCAGTACTTC.

The V and J genes are TRBV7-9 and TRBJ2-7; D is perhaps TRBD1 (5 bases). Germline V lookup: CDR1 SEHNR, CDR2 FQNEAQ (reference sequence). Trimming shortened V by 2 bases and J by 0 bases, and 14 bases separated the two germline ends. The CDR3 runs to 16 residues. The CDR3 here is CASSLSPGLVSYEQYF. CDR3 DNA sequence: TGTGCCAGCAGCTTATCCCCAGGGCTCGTCTCCTACGAGCAGTACTTC.

The rearrangement joins TRBV5-1 to TRBJ1-2; 7 bases are shared with TRBD1. This CDR3 is 14 amino acids long. Germline assignment: CDR1 SGHRS and CDR2 YFSETQ. Unmatched junction bases numbered 6, after V lost 3 bases and J lost 4 bases. The CDR3 DNA follows: TGCGCCAGCAGCTGGAGGGACAGAAGCTATGGCTACACCTTC. Its protein product is CASSWRDRSYGYTF.

In this sample, this clone turned up a few times. The V call is TRBV7-2, the J call TRBJ1-1, with TRBD1 matching 7 bases. The CDR3 length is 11 residues. Trimming at V came to 4 bases and at J to 11 bases, leaving 4 bases not matched to a gene. Germline lookup yields CDR1 SGHTA and CDR2 FQGNSA. The CDR3 DNA is TGTGCCAGCAGCTCGCAGACAGGGGCTTTCTTT. Protein: CASSSQTGAFF.